This T cell receptor beta chain came from a study of cytomegalovirus exposure and HLA in healthy donors. Germline assignment: CDR1 LGHNA and CDR2 YSLEER. CDR3 length equals 16 residues. J gave up 3 bases and V 1 base, and 4 bases lay outside the gene matches. The PCR employed 60 Vbeta primers together with 13 Jbeta primers. Clones were read by immunoSEQ multiplex PCR, and TCRdb kept only the in-frame ones, dropping some. This table has almost 200,000 clones, around 75% appearing once. Sequenced: PBMCs. The chain links TRBV4-3 to TRBJ2-2; 8 bases fit TRBD1. This TCR was sampled from a male donor in good health and CMV-seropositive. CDR3 coding DNA: TGCGCCAGCAGCCAAGCGGGACAGGTATACACCGGGGAGCTGTTTTTT. Translating gives CASSQAGQVYTGELFF.